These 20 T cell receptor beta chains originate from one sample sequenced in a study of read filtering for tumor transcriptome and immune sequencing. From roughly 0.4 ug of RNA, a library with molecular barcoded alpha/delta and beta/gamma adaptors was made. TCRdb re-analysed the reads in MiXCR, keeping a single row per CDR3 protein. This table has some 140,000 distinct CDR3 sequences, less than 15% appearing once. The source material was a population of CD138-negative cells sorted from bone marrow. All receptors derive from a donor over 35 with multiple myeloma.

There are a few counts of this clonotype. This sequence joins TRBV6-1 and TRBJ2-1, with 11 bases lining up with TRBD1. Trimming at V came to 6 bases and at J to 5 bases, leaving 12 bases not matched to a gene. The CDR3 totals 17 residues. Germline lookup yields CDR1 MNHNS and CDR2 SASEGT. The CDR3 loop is CASRQYRDRGSNNEQFF. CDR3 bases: TGTGCCAGCAGACAATACCGGGACAGGGGGTCCAACAATGAGCAGTTCTTC.

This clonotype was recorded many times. The CDR3 here is CASSSPSGGLKTQYF. CDR3 nucleotide sequence: TGTGCCAGTAGTAGTCCATCAGGGGGCCTGAAGACCCAGTACTTC. The rearrangement uses TRBV19 and TRBJ2-5; 8 positions agree with TRBD1. V was pared by 4 bases and J by 6 bases, with 10 bases of the junction left unmatched. Germline CDR1 is LNHDA and CDR2 is SQIVND (reference sequence). The CDR3 has 15 residues. The entire variable domain, with the rest obtained from reference TRBV19 and TRBJ2-5, is as follows: DGGITQSPKYLFRKEGQNVTLSCEQNLNHDAMYWYRQDPGQGLRLIYYSQIVNDFQKGDIAEGYSVSREKKESFPLTVTSAQKNPTAFYLCASSSPSGGLKTQYFGPGTRLLVL.

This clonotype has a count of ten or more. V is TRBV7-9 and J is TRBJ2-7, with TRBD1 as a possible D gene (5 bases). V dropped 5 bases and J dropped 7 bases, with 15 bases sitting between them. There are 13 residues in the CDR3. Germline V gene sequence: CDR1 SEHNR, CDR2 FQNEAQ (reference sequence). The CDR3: CASSPGYDSEQYF. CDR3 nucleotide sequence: TGTGCCAGCAGCCCCGGGTATGACAGTGAGCAGTACTTC.

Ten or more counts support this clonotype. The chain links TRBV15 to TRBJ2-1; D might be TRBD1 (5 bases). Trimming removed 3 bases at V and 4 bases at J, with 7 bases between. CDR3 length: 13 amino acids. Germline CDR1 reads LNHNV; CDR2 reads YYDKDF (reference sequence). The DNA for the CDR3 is TGTGCCACCAGCAGCGACAGTTACAATGAGCAGTTCTTC. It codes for CATSSDSYNEQFF.

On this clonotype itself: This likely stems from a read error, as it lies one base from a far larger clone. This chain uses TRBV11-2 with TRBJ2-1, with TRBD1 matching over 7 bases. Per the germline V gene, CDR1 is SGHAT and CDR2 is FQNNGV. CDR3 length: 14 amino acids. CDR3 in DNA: TGTGCCAGCAGATTAGCCGTAGACAGGGATGAGCAGTTCTTC. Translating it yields CASRLAVDRDEQFF.

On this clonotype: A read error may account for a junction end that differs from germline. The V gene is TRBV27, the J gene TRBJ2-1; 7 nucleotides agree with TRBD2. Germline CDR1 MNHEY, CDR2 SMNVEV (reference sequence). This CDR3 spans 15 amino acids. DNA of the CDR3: TGTGCGAGCAGCCAAGTGACTAGCAGATACAATGAGCAGTTCTTC. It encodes CASSQVTSRYNEQFF.

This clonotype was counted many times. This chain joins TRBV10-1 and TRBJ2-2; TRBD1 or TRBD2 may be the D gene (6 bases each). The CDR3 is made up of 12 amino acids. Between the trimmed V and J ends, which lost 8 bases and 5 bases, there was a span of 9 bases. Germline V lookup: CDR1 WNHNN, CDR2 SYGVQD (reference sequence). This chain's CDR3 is CASLGGTGELFF. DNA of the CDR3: TGCGCCAGCCTAGGGGGGACCGGGGAGCTGTTTTTT.

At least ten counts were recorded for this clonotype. CDR3 amino acids: CASSLAGTGELFF. The CDR3 bases are TGTGCCAGCAGCTTAGCGGGAACCGGGGAGCTGTTTTTT. The rearrangement uses TRBV7-2 and TRBJ2-2; no reliable D call. Germline V gives CDR1 SGHTA, CDR2 FQGNSA. Trimming pared 0 bases from V and 5 bases from J, leaving 4 bases between. The CDR3 sequence is 13 residues long.

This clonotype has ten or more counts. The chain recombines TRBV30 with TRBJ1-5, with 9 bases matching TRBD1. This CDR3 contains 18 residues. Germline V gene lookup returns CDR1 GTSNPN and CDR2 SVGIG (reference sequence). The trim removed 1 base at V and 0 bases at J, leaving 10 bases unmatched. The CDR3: CAWSDGQGTYYSNQPQHF. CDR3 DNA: TGTGCCTGGAGTGATGGACAGGGGACCTATTATAGCAATCAGCCCCAGCATTTT.

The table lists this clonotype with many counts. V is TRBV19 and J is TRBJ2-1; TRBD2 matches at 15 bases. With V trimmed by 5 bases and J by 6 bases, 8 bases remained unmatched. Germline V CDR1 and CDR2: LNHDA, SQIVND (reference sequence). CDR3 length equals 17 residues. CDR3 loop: CASSWGLAGGFLNEQFF. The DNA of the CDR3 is TGTGCCAGTAGTTGGGGACTAGCGGGAGGCTTTCTCAATGAGCAGTTCTTC.

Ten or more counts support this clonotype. The CDR3 region has the DNA TGCAGTGCTAGAGAAGGGGACTACACCTACAATGAGCAGTTCTTC. This codes for CSAREGDYTYNEQFF. The chain carries TRBV20-1 and TRBJ2-1; 7 bases map to TRBD2. Germline V gene lookup returns CDR1 DFQATT and CDR2 SNEGSKA (reference sequence). J lost 2 bases, V lost 0 bases, and 4 bases had no gene match. This CDR3 region has 15 residues.

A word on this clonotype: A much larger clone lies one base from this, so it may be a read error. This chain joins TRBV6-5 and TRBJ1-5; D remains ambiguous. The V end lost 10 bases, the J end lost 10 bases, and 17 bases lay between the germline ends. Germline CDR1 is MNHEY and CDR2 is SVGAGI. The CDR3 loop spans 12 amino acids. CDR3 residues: CAIGIRPQPQHF. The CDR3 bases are TGTGCCATCGGGATACGTCCTCAACCCCAGCATTTT.

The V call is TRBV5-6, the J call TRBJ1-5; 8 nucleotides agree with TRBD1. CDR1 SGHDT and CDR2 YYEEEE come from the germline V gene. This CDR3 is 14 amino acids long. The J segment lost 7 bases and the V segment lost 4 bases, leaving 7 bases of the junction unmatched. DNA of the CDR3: TGTGCCAGCAGCCTGGACAGGGAAGCCCAGCCCCAGCATTTT. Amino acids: CASSLDREAQPQHF.

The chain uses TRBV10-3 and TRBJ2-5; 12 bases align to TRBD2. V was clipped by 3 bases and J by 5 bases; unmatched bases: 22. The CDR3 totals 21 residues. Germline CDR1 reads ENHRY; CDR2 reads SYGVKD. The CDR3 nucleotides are TGTGCCATCAGTGACCACCAAGAGACTAGCGGGAGATTGGAGGATGGGGAGACCCAGTACTTC. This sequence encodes CAISDHQETSGRLEDGETQYF.

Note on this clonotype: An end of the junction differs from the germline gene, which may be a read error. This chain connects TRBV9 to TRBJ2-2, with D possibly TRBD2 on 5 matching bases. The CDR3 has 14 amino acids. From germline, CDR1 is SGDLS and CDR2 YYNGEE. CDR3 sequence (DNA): TGTGCCAGCAGCGAAACTACCTACACCGGGGAGCTGCTTTTT. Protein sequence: CASSETTYTGELLF.

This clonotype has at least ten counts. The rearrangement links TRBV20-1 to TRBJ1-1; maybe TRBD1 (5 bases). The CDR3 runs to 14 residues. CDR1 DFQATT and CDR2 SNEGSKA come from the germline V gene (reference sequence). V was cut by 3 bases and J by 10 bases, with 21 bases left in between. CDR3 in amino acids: CSAREDLGWGGAFF. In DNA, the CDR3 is TGCAGTGCTAGGGAAGACCTAGGGTGGGGGGGAGCTTTCTTT.

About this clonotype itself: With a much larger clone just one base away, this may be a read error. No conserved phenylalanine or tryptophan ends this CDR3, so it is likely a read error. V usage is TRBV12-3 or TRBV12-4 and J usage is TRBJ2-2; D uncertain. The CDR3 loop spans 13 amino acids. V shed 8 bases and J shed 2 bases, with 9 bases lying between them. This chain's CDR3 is CASGQSNTGELFS. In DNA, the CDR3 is TGTGCCAGCGGCCAGTCAAACACCGGGGAGCTGTTTTCT.

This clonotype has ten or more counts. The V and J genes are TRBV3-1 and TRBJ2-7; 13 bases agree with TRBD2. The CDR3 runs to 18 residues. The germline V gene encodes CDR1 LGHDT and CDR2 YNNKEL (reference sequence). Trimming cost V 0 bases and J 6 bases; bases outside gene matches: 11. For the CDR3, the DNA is TGTGCCAGCAGCCAAGATTTACTAGCGGGAGGGCCTCCCGCCGAGCAGTACTTC. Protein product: CASSQDLLAGGPPAEQYF.

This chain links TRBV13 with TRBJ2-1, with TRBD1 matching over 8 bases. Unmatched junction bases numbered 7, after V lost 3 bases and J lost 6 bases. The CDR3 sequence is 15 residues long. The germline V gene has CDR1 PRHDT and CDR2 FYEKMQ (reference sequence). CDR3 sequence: CASSLWQGASNEQFF. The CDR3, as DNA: TGTGCCAGCAGCTTGTGGCAGGGGGCGTCCAATGAGCAGTTCTTC.

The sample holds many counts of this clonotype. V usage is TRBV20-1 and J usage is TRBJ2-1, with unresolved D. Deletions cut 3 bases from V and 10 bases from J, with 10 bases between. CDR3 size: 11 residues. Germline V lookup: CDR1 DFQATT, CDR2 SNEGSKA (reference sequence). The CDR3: CSARARLEQFF. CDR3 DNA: TGCAGTGCTAGGGCTAGACTGGAGCAGTTCTTC.